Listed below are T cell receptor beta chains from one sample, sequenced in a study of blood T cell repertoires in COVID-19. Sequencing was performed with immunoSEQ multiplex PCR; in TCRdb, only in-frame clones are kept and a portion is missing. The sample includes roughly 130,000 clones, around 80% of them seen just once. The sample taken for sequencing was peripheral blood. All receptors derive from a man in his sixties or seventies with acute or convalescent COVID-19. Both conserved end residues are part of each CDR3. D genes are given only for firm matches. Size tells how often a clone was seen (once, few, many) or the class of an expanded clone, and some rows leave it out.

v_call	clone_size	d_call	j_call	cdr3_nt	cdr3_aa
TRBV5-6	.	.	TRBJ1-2	TGTGCCAGCAGCTTGGCCAGGGACTTTTTACGGATGGTCACCTATGGCTACACCTTC	CASSLARDFLRMVTYGYTF
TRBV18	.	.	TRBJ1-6	TGTGCCAGCTCACTTGGGCAGGGCCGATCACCCCTCCACTTT	CASSLGQGRSPLHF
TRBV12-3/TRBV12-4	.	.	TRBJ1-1	TGTGCCAGCAGTTTAATGGGCGGGGGGCGAGCTTTCTTT	CASSLMGGGRAFF
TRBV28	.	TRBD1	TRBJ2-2	TGTGCCAGCAGTTCCCAGGGGGCGCGAGCCGGGGAGCTGTTTTTT	CASSSQGARAGELFF
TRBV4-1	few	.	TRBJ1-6	TGCGCCAGCAGCCAAGAACGGGATTCACCCCTCCACTTT	CASSQERDSPLHF
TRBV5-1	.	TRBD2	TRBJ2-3	TGCGCCAGCAGCCCGCCGCCTAGCGGGGGTGGGGCAGATACGCAGTATTTT	CASSPPPSGGGADTQYF
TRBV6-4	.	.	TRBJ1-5	TGTGCCAGCAGTCCCCAGGGGACCAATCAGCCCCAGCATTTT	CASSPQGTNQPQHF
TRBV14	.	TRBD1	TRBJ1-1	TGTGCCAGCAGCCGACAGGGGAACACTGAAGCTTTCTTT	CASSRQGNTEAFF
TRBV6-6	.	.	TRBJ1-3	TGTGCCAGCATTTCTGGGCACACCTCTGGAAACACCATATATTTT	CASISGHTSGNTIYF
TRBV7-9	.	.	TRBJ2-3	TGTGCCATTAATGGGCTCCCGGGACTGAGCACAGATACGCAGTATTTT	CAINGLPGLSTDTQYF
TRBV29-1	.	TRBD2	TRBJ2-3	TGCAGCTTAGGGACTAGCGGGCGCTGGGCAGATACGCAGTATTTT	CSLGTSGRWADTQYF
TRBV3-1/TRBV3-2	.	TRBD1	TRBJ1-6	TGTGCCAGCAGCCAAACAGGGGATAATTCACCCCTCCACTTT	CASSQTGDNSPLHF
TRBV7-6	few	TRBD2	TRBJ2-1	TGTGCCAGCGGGGGCGGGGGGGTCGCAAATGAGCAGTTCTTC	CASGGGGVANEQFF
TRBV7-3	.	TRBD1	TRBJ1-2	TGTGCCAGCAGCTTGACAGGGGAACTTGACTATGGCTACACCTTC	CASSLTGELDYGYTF
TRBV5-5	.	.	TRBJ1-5	TGTGCCAGCAGCTTGTATGCAGATCAGCCCCAGCATTTT	CASSLYADQPQHF
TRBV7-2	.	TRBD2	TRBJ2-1	TGTGCCAGCAGCTTAGCGAGTAGCGGGGGGGCCCAAAAGCGAAATGAGCAGTTCTTC	CASSLASSGGAQKRNEQFF
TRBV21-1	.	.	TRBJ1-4	TGTGCCAGCAGCAAAGCCAAGAACAGGGGGCGTGAAGAAAAACTGTTTTTT	CASSKAKNRGREEKLFF
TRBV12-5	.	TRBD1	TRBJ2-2	TGTGCTAGTGGTTTGGGACAGGGAAATACCGGGGAGCTGTTTTTT	CASGLGQGNTGELFF
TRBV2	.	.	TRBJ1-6	TGTGCCAGCAGGTTGGGCCCATATAATTCACCCCTCCACTTT	CASRLGPYNSPLHF
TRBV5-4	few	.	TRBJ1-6	TGTGCCAGCAGCTTGGGCCAGGGGATAAACTATAATTCACCCCTCCACTTT	CASSLGQGINYNSPLHF
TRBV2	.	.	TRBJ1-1	TGTGCCAGCAGTGAGCGGGGAAACACTGAAGCTTTCTTT	CASSERGNTEAFF
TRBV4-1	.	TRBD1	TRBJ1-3	TGCGCCAGCAGCCGCGACAGGGGGCAGGGAAACACCATATATTTT	CASSRDRGQGNTIYF
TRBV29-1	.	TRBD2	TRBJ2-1	TGCAGCGTCGCGGGACTAGGGATAGACAATGAGCAGTTCTTC	CSVAGLGIDNEQFF
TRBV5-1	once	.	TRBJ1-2	TGCGCCAGCAGCCCTGGCGGTGGCTACACCTTC	CASSPGGGYTF
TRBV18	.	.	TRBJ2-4	TGTGCCAGCTCACCACCGGAAGGAGTCGGAGCCAAAAACATTCAGTACTTC	CASSPPEGVGAKNIQYF
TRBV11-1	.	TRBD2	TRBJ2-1	TGTGCCAGCAGCTCGACTAGCGGGGGATGGAATGAGCAGTTCTTC	CASSSTSGGWNEQFF
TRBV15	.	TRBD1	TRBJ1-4	TGTGCCACCAGTCCCTCACAGGGGAATGAAAAACTGTTTTTT	CATSPSQGNEKLFF
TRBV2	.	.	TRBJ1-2	TGTGCCAGCAGTGAATGGGCAGGGGAAGGCTACACCTTC	CASSEWAGEGYTF
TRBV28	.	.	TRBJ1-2	TGTGCCAGCAGTTTACCCGGGTTTGATGGCTACACCTTC	CASSLPGFDGYTF
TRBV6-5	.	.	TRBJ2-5	TGTGCCAGCAGTTACTCGTACAGACAAGAGACCCAGTACTTC	CASSYSYRQETQYF
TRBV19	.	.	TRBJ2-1	TGTGCCAGTAGGAGGACAAATGATGAGCAGTTCTTC	CASRRTNDEQFF
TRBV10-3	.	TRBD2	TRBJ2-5	TGTGCCATCAGTGAGTCACTAGCGGGGGACGAGACCCAGTACTTC	CAISESLAGDETQYF
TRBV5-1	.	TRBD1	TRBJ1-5	TGCGCCAGCAGCCCCGGGACAGGGGGCATGAGCAATCAGCCCCAGCATTTT	CASSPGTGGMSNQPQHF
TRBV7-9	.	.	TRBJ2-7	TGTGCCAGCAGCTCGCAAAGGAGGGTTGTTTGCGAGCAGTACTTC	CASSSQRRVVCEQYF
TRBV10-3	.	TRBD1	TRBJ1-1	TGTGCCATCAGTTCGGGACAGGGGGGCGGGACTGAAGCTTTCTTT	CAISSGQGGGTEAFF
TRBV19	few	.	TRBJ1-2	TGTGCCAGTACCCCTTCGGGCCTCAGCGGAGGCTACACCTTC	CASTPSGLSGGYTF
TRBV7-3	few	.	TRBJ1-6	TGTGCCAGCAGCCGTGAGGGGGATTCACCCCTCCACTTT	CASSREGDSPLHF
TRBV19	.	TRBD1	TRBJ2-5	TGTGCCAGTGGTGAGGGGGCGGAGACCCAGTACTTC	CASGEGAETQYF
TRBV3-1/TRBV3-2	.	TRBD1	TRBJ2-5	TGTGCCAGCAGCCAAGGCCCCCCCGACAGGGGACGGACCCAGTACTTC	CASSQGPPDRGRTQYF
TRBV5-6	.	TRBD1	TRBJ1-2	TGTGCCAGCAGCTTGAGTGGGACAGGGGGATATGGCTACACCTTC	CASSLSGTGGYGYTF
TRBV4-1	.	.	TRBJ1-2	TGCGCCAGCAGCCAAGATCAAGCAGGGTACTATGGCTACACCTTC	CASSQDQAGYYGYTF
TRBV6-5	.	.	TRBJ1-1	TGTGCCAGCAGTTATCGGACAGCCAACACTGAAGCTTTCTTT	CASSYRTANTEAFF
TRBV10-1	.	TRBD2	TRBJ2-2	TGCGCCAGCAGTTTGACTAGCGGGGGTAACACCGGGGAGCTGTTTTTT	CASSLTSGGNTGELFF
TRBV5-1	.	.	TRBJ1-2	TGCGCCAGCAGCTTCTCAGGGGAAGAAGGCTACACCTTC	CASSFSGEEGYTF
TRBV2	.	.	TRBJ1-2	TGTGCCAGCAGTGAATGGAGTCCCTATGGCTACACCTTC	CASSEWSPYGYTF
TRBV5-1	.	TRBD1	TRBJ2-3	TGCGCCAGCAGCTTTGGGACAGAGACTGCAGATACGCAGTATTTT	CASSFGTETADTQYF
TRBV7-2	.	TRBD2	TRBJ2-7	TGTGCCAGCAGCTTAACGCCTTCCGGGACTAGGACCTACGAGCAGTACTTC	CASSLTPSGTRTYEQYF
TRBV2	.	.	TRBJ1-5	TGTGCCAGCAGCCCAAGCAGTTTCGGAGGTCAGCCCCAGCATTTT	CASSPSSFGGQPQHF
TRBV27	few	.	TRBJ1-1	TGTGCCAGCAGTTTAGAGGGCCCGAGTGGAGCTTTCTTT	CASSLEGPSGAFF
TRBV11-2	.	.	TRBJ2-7	TGTGCCAGCAGCCGAGGGGGGGCTTACGAGCAGTACTTC	CASSRGGAYEQYF
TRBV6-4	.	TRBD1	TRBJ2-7	TGTGCCAGCAGTGGGCTCGGCAGGGGGCGATGCGAGCAGTACTTC	CASSGLGRGRCEQYF
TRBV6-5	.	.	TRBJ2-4	TGTGCCAGCAGCTCCCCGACAGAAGCCAAAAACATTCAGTACTTC	CASSSPTEAKNIQYF
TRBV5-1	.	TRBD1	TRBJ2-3	TGCGCCAGCAGCTTACCAGGGGGCGGCACAGATACGCAGTATTTT	CASSLPGGGTDTQYF
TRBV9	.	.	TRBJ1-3	TGTGCCAGCAGCGTAGGTCAGGAGGTCGAAAACACCATATATTTT	CASSVGQEVENTIYF
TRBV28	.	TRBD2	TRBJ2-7	TGTGCCAGCAGTTTAGCGGGGGGGATTCCCGAGCAGTACTTC	CASSLAGGIPEQYF
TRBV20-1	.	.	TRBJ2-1	TGCAGTGCTGCCCAGGGCGCTGAGCAGTTCTTC	CSAAQGAEQFF
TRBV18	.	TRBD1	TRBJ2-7	TGTGCCAGCTCACCCCGGACAGGTTTATTCGACGAGCAGTACTTC	CASSPRTGLFDEQYF
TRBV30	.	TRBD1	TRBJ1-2	TGTGCCTGGAGGGGGCAGGGGGCGGCCTATGGCTACACCTTC	CAWRGQGAAYGYTF
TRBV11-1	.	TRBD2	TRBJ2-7	TGTGCCAGCAGCTCTAGCGGGGGGCCGGGCGAGCAGTACTTC	CASSSSGGPGEQYF